Below are 25 T cell receptor beta chains sequenced from a single sample in a study of T cells in Graves' hyperthyroidism and ophthalmopathy. From RNA transcripts, TCR beta CDR3 regions were amplified. HTBI primers drove first-round RT-PCR of the TCR CDR3. Via MiXCR, TCRdb re-called the multiplex PCR reads, giving one row per CDR3 protein. The table has under 650,000 distinct CDR3 sequences, about a sixth seen once. The sample taken for sequencing was blood. Receptors were obtained from a woman in her 30s with Graves' hyperthyroidism.

The rearrangement links TRBV2 to TRBJ2-7; a weak D match, TRBD2 (6 bases). The germline gives CDR1 SNHLY, CDR2 FYNNEI. The CDR3 runs 14 residues. V was cut by 6 bases and J by 4 bases, with 16 bases left in between. CDR3 nucleotide sequence: TGTGCCAGCAGCGCCGGGACTGCTTTTTACGAGCAGTACTTC. Translation gives CASSAGTAFYEQYF.

At least ten counts were recorded for this clonotype. The V call is TRBV9, the J call TRBJ2-1; TRBD2 aligns across 11 bases. V lost 0 bases, J lost 7 bases, and 3 bases stayed unmatched. Germline CDR1 is SGDLS and CDR2 is YYNGEE. The CDR3 sequence is 15 residues long. CDR3 bases: TGTGCCAGCAGCGTAGTACTAGCGGGAGTGAATGAGCAGTTCTTC. It yields the protein CASSVVLAGVNEQFF.

J is TRBJ2-5 and V is TRBV7-9, with a weak D call TRBD1 (5 bases). The CDR3 loop spans 15 amino acids. Germline V gene lookup returns CDR1 SEHNR and CDR2 FQNEAQ (reference sequence). Between the trimmed V and J ends, which lost 2 bases and 5 bases, there was a span of 15 bases. The CDR3 DNA follows: TGTGCCAGCAGCTTACCATGGGGCTTGGGGGAGACCCAGTACTTC. Translated, it gives CASSLPWGLGETQYF.

This clonotype was counted at least ten times. The chain carries TRBV28 and TRBJ2-1; D not resolved. V lost 1 base and J 5 bases, leaving 9 bases between the germline ends. Germline CDR1 is MDHEN and CDR2 is SYDVKM. The CDR3 sequence is 14 residues long. In nucleotides, the CDR3 is TGTGCCAGCAGTTTATTGTCCCGGGACAATGAGCAGTTCTTC. It yields the protein CASSLLSRDNEQFF.

This clonotype was seen ten or more times. CDR3 sequence: CASSFGGFEGNTIYF. The CDR3 DNA follows: TGTGCCAGCAGCTTCGGGGGGTTTGAAGGAAACACCATATATTTT. The chain uses TRBV11-2 and TRBJ1-3; the D gene is possibly TRBD1 (5 bases). V was trimmed by 3 bases and J by 4 bases, leaving 13 bases between them. CDR3 length equals 15 residues. Per germline, CDR1 SGHAT and CDR2 FQNNGV. Filled out from reference TRBV11-2 and TRBJ1-3, the complete variable domain reads EAGVAQSPRYKIIEKRQSVAFWCNPISGHATLYWYQQILGQGPKLLIQFQNNGVVDDSQLPKDRFSAERLKGVDSTLKIQPAKLEDSAVYLCASSFGGFEGNTIYFGEGSWLTVV.

The J gene is TRBJ2-5, the V gene TRBV18; maybe TRBD2 (6 bases). The CDR3 spans 16 residues. V lost 3 bases and J lost 5, with 19 bases in between. Germline CDR1 KGHSH, CDR2 LQKENI. In DNA, the CDR3 is TGTGCCAGCTCACCTCGTAGACTAGTTGGGGACGAGACCCAGTACTTC. Translating gives CASSPRRLVGDETQYF.

This clonotype has a count of ten or more. The chain uses TRBV11-2 and TRBJ2-1; 7 bases line up with TRBD1. The CDR3 runs 15 residues. Germline V gene sequence: CDR1 SGHAT, CDR2 FQNNGV. The J segment lost 9 bases and the V segment lost 1 base, leaving 9 bases of the junction unmatched. For the CDR3, the DNA is TGTGCCAGCAGCTTAGCTGGGACAGTCCTTAGTGAGCAGTTCTTC. Amino acids: CASSLAGTVLSEQFF.

This clonotype has at least ten counts. This chain uses TRBV6-1 with TRBJ1-5; the D is unclear. In germline, CDR1 is MNHNS, CDR2 SASEGT. The CDR3 spans 14 residues. Trimming shortened V by 6 bases and J by 0 bases, and 9 bases separated the two germline ends. DNA for the CDR3: TGTGCCAGCAGGTCCTTATATAGCAATCAGCCCCAGCATTTT. It encodes CASRSLYSNQPQHF.

As regards this clonotype: A much more abundant neighbour one base away suggests this may be a read error. The V gene is TRBV27, the J gene TRBJ2-1; 13 bases align to TRBD2. This CDR3 is built from 14 residues. The germline gives CDR1 MNHEY, CDR2 SMNVEV (reference sequence). The CDR3 protein is CASSVGLAGNEQLF. In nucleotides, the CDR3 is TGTGCCAGCAGCGTGGGACTAGCGGGAAATGAGCAGCTCTTC.

This clonotype was observed many times. This chain links TRBV7-2 with TRBJ2-7; 8 nucleotides align to TRBD2. The CDR3 extends over 16 amino acids. Per the germline V gene, CDR1 is SGHTA and CDR2 is FQGNSA. J lost 3 bases, V lost 1 base, and 8 bases had no gene match. The CDR3 here is CASSLGSLAGSYEQYF. Written as DNA, the CDR3 is TGTGCCAGCAGCTTAGGATCGCTAGCGGGCAGCTACGAGCAGTACTTC.

The rearrangement links TRBV27 to TRBJ2-1, with 11 bases identical to TRBD1. Looked up from germline, CDR1 is MNHEY and CDR2 is SMNVEV (reference sequence). The CDR3 length is 15 residues. Trimming at V came to 7 bases and at J to 7 bases, leaving 9 bases not matched to a gene. CDR3 amino acids: CASTPPGQGGNEQFF. CDR3 DNA: TGTGCCAGCACCCCTCCGGGACAGGGGGGGAATGAGCAGTTCTTC.

This clonotype was seen a single time. V is TRBV4-1 and J is TRBJ1-5; D is undetermined. Germline CDR1 MGHRA, CDR2 YSYEKL. Trimming removed 4 bases from V and 7 bases from J, with 8 bases in between. The CDR3 spans 12 residues. The CDR3: CASSRVGQPQHF. The CDR3 DNA reads as TGCGCCAGCAGCCGAGTAGGCCAGCCCCAGCATTTT.

The chain uses TRBV5-1 and TRBJ1-4; the D is unclear. The germline V and J ends were trimmed by 2 bases and 7 bases, with 12 bases remaining between them. There are 14 residues in the CDR3. Germline CDR1 SGHRS, CDR2 YFSETQ. CDR3 amino acids: CASSFGVGGEKLFF. Here the CDR3 DNA reads TGCGCCAGCAGCTTTGGTGTTGGTGGTGAAAAACTGTTTTTT. The variable domain in full, with the rest retrieved from reference TRBV5-1 and TRBJ1-4, is KAGVTQTPRYLIKTRGQQVTLSCSPISGHRSVSWYQQTPGQGLQFLFEYFSETQRNKGNFPGRFSGRQFSNSRSEMNVSTLELGDSALYLCASSFGVGGEKLFFGSGTQLSVL.

J is TRBJ2-7 and V is TRBV6-1, with a tentative D call TRBD1 (5 bases). Trimming shortened V by 7 bases and J by 7 bases, and 17 bases separated the two germline ends. Germline V CDR1 and CDR2: MNHNS, SASEGT. This CDR3 has 13 residues. CDR3 nucleotide sequence: TGTGCCAGCACGAACAGGAGAGTGGGAGAGCAGTACTTC. It yields the protein CASTNRRVGEQYF.

This clonotype was found a few times. The chain uses TRBV30 and TRBJ1-1; a weak D match, TRBD1 (6 bases). V was clipped by 4 bases and J by 8 bases, with 17 bases between them. Germline V CDR1 and CDR2: GTSNPN, SVGIG (reference sequence). CDR3 length equals 13 residues. As DNA, the CDR3 is TGTGCCTGGACCGAGGGGGGGGGCCAAGAAGCTTTCTTT. Translating it yields CAWTEGGGQEAFF. The full variable domain, in which reference TRBV30 and TRBJ1-1 provide the parts outside the CDR3, is SQTIHQWPATLVQPVGSPLSLECTVEGTSNPNLYWYRQAAGRGLQLLFYSVGIGQISSEVPQNLSASRPQDRQFILSSKKLLLSDSGFYLCAWTEGGGQEAFFGQGTRLTVV.

This clonotype came up a few times. The gene calls are TRBV2 and TRBJ1-1; tentatively, D is TRBD1 (5 bases). Trimming took off 6 bases at V and 8 bases at J, with 16 bases between the two ends. CDR1 and CDR2 (germline): SNHLY, FYNNEI. The CDR3 totals 13 residues. The CDR3 protein is CASREGPSLEAFF. DNA of the CDR3: TGTGCCAGCAGGGAGGGACCCAGCCTGGAAGCTTTCTTT.

At least ten counts were recorded for this clonotype. The V gene is TRBV5-1, the J gene TRBJ2-1; D may correspond to TRBD1 or TRBD2 (5 bases each). Trimming removed 7 bases at V and 8 bases at J, with 19 bases between. CDR1 and CDR2 from the germline V gene are SGHRS and YFSETQ. The length of the CDR3 is 14 residues. DNA of the CDR3: TGCGCCAGCCGGTGGGGGAACGGGAATTATGAGCAGTTCTTC. Amino acids: CASRWGNGNYEQFF.

Concerning this clonotype itself: This sequence may be a read error, since a much larger clone differs from it by one base. The conserved phenylalanine or tryptophan is not found at the CDR3 terminus, so this likely reflects a read error. V gene TRBV28 combines with J gene TRBJ1-5; tentative D call: TRBD1 (5 bases). V was shortened by 2 bases and J by 2 bases, with 13 bases between the two germline ends. Germline-derived CDR1 and CDR2 are MDHEN and SYDVKM. The CDR3 loop spans 16 amino acids. CDR3 amino acids: CASSLVGAGGNQPQHL. CDR3 sequence (DNA): TGTGCCAGCAGTTTAGTTGGGGCTGGGGGCAATCAGCCCCAGCATTTA.

This clonotype has at least ten counts. The chain links TRBV28 to TRBJ2-5, with D hard to call. Trimming shortened V by 10 bases and J by 7 bases, and 13 bases separated the two germline ends. The CDR3 is 11 amino acids. Germline V lookup: CDR1 MDHEN, CDR2 SYDVKM. CDR3 sequence reads: CATNEVGTQYF. In DNA, the CDR3 is TGTGCCACCAATGAGGTGGGGACCCAGTACTTC.

A note on this clonotype: Being one base from a much bigger clone, this may be a read error. The chain combines TRBV28 with TRBJ1-5; no reliable D call. The length of the CDR3 is 15 residues. Germline CDR1 MDHEN, CDR2 SYDVKM. CDR3 residues: CASSFRDYYNQPRHF. The CDR3 coding sequence is TGTGCCAGCAGTTTTAGAGACTACTACAATCAGCCCCGGCATTTT.

The chain recombines TRBV6-1 with TRBJ2-5; 10 positions agree with TRBD2. V shed 2 bases, J shed 4 bases, and the junction held 10 bases outside the gene matches. The V gene's germline CDR1 is MNHNS and CDR2 SASEGT. The CDR3 loop spans 17 amino acids. The CDR3 DNA is TGTGCCAGCAGTGAAAGGAGCGGGAGGGCCGGGGCAGAGACCCAGTACTTC. Its protein is CASSERSGRAGAETQYF.

This clonotype turned up a few times. V gene TRBV5-1 combines with J gene TRBJ2-5; 9 bases line up with TRBD2. This CDR3 has 15 residues. Germline values: CDR1 SGHRS, CDR2 YFSETQ. The ends lost 7 bases at V and 3 bases at J; junction bases unmatched: 10. This CDR3 is CASSFSGGTEETQYF. Here the CDR3 DNA reads TGCGCCAGCTCGTTTAGCGGGGGAACCGAAGAGACCCAGTACTTC.

This clonotype was seen repeatedly, ten times or more. The chain recombines TRBV6-1 with TRBJ2-7; the match to TRBD2 covers 8 bases. V was pared by 2 bases and J by 1 base, with 4 bases of the junction left unmatched. Germline V CDR1 and CDR2: MNHNS, SASEGT. The length of the CDR3 is 15 residues. In DNA form, the CDR3 reads TGTGCCAGCAGTGAAAGACTAGCGCAGTCCTACGAGCAGTACTTC. Residues: CASSERLAQSYEQYF.

Regarding this clonotype: A much larger clone sits a single nucleotide away, making a read error possible. The V and J genes are TRBV5-1 and TRBJ2-2; a possible D gene is TRBD1 (5 bases). The CDR3 consists of 14 residues. Germline V gene lookup returns CDR1 SGHRS and CDR2 YFSETQ. CDR3 DNA: TGCGCCAGCGAAGCCAGGGATAACACCGAGGAGCTGTTTTTT. Protein: CASEARDNTEELFF.

The rearrangement links TRBV19 to TRBJ2-3; no clear D. Trimming pared 6 bases from V and 2 bases from J, leaving 9 bases between. From germline, CDR1 is LNHDA and CDR2 SQIVND (reference sequence). CDR3 length equals 13 residues. The CDR3 is CASRPPATDTQYF. The CDR3 nucleotides read TGTGCCAGTAGGCCCCCGGCCACAGATACGCAGTATTTT.